The clone carrying this TCR beta chain occurred once. What it recognizes is unknown. These data originate in a study of PD-L1 blockade in urothelial cancer. The wider study: Of prior chemotherapy regimens, patients had received between 0 and 3. The study recovered a median of around 130,000 T cells per blood sample.

As to time point: pretreatment peripheral blood. The CDR3 length is 13 residues. The ends were cut back, 2 bases at V and 1 base at J, with 6 bases in the middle. Germline V gene sequence: CDR1 SGHRS, CDR2 YFSETQ. Repertoires were generated with immunoSEQ multiplex PCR, while TCRdb's copy carries only in-frame clones and drops some. The table shows tens of thousands of clones, with about four fifths occurring only once. Overall study findings and caveats: More expansion of tumor-associated blood clones, seen at 3 weeks, marked durable-benefit patients.

This specimen consisted of PBMCs, obtained around atezolizumab (anti-PD-L1) treatment. The TCR comes from a man in his sixties with urothelial cancer. The rearrangement links TRBV5-1 to TRBJ2-5, with unresolved D. Written as DNA, the CDR3 is TGCGCCAGCAGCTTTGACACCCAAGAGACCCAGTACTTC. This translates into CASSFDTQETQYF. Complete variable domain (other parts from reference TRBV5-1 and TRBJ2-5): KAGVTQTPRYLIKTRGQQVTLSCSPISGHRSVSWYQQTPGQGLQFLFEYFSETQRNKGNFPGRFSGRQFSNSRSEMNVSTLELGDSALYLCASSFDTQETQYFGPGTRLLVL.